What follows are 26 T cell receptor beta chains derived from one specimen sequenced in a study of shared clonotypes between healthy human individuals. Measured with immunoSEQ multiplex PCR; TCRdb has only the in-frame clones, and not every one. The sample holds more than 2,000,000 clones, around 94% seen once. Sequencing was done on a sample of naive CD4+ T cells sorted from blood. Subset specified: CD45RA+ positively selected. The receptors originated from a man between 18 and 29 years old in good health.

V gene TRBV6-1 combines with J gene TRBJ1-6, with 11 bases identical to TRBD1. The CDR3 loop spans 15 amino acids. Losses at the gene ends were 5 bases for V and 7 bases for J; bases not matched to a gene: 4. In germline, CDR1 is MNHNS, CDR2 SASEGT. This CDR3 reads CASSRDRGANSPLHF. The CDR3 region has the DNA TGTGCCAGCAGTAGGGACAGGGGGGCGAATTCACCCCTCCACTTT.

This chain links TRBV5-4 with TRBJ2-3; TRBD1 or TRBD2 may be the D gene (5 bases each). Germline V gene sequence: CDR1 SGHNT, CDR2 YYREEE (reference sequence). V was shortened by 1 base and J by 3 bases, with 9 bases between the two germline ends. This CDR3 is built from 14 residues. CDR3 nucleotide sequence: TGTGCCAGCAGCTTGAGATGGGGGACAGATACGCAGTATTTT. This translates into CASSLRWGTDTQYF.

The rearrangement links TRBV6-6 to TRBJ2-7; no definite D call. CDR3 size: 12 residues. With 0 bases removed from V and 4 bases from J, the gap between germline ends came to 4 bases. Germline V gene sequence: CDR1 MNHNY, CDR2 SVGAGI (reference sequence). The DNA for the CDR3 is TGTGCCAGCAGTTACTCAGTGTACGAGCAGTACTTC. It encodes CASSYSVYEQYF.

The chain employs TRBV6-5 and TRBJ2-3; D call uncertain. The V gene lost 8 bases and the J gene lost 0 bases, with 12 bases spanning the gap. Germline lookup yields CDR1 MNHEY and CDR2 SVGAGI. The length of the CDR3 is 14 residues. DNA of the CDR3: TGTGCCAGCGGACGGTTACCTAGCACAGATACGCAGTATTTT. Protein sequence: CASGRLPSTDTQYF.

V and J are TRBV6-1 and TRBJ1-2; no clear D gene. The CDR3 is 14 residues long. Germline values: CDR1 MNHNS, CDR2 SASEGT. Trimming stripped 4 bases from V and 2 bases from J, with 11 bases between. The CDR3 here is CASSAALGNYGYTF. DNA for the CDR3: TGTGCCAGCAGTGCCGCGCTAGGGAACTATGGCTACACCTTC.

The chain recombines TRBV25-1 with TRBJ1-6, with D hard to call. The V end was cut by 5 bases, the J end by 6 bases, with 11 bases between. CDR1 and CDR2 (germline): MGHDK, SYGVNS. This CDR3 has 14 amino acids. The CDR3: CASSSQRGNSPLHF. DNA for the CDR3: TGTGCCAGCAGTTCCCAGCGGGGTAATTCACCCCTCCACTTT.

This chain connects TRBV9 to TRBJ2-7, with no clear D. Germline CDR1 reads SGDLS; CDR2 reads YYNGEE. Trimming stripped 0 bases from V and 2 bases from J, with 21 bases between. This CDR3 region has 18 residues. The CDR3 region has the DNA TGTGCCAGCAGCGTAGGATTGTTTTTGGGCGGCTACGCCTACGAGCAGTACTTC. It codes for CASSVGLFLGGYAYEQYF.

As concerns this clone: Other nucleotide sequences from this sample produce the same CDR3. CDR3 amino acids: CASSRGQGTDTQYF. CDR3 DNA: TGCGCCAGCAGCAGAGGACAGGGCACAGATACGCAGTATTTT. The chain couples TRBV5-1 to TRBJ2-3, with 7 bases lining up with TRBD1. The CDR3 is 14 amino acids. Germline assignment: CDR1 SGHRS and CDR2 YFSETQ. V was pared by 4 bases and J by 1 base, with 3 bases of the junction left unmatched.

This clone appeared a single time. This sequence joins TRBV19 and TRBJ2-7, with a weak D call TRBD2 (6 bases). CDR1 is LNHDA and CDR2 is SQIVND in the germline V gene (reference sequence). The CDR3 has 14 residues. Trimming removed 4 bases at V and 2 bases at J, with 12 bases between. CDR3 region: CASSNGPGAYEQYF. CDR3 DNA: TGTGCCAGTAGTAATGGCCCGGGGGCCTACGAGCAGTACTTC.

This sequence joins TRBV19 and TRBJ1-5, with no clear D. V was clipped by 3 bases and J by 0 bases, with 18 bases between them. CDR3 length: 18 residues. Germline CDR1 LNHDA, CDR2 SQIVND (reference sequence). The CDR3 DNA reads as TGTGCCAGTAGTATTCGGCCAGGTCGACTTTCTAGCAATCAGCCCCAGCATTTT. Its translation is CASSIRPGRLSSNQPQHF.

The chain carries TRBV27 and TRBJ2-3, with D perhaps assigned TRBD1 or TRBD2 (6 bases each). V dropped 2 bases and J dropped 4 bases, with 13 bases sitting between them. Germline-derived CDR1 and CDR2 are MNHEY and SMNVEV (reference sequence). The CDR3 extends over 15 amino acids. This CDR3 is CASSLATGTPDTQYF. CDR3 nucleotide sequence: TGTGCCAGCAGTTTAGCCACAGGGACTCCAGATACGCAGTATTTT.

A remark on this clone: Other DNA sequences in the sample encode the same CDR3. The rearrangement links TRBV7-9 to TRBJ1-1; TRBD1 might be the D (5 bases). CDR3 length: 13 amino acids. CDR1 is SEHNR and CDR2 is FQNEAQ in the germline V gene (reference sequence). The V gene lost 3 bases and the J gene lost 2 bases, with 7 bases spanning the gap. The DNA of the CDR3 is TGTGCCAGCAGCTTCGGGGGTAACACTGAAGCTTTCTTT. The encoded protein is CASSFGGNTEAFF.

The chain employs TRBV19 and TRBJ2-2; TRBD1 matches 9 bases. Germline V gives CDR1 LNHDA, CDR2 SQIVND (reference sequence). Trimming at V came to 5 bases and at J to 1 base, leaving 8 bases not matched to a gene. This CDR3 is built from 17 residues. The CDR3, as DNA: TGTGCCAGTAGTCCCCTCGGGACAGGGAGGAACACCGGGGAGCTGTTTTTT. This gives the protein CASSPLGTGRNTGELFF.

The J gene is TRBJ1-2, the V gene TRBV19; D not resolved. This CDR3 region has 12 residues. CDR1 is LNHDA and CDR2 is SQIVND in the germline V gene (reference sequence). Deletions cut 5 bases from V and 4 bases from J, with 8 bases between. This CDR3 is CASSLGFYGYTF. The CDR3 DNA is TGTGCCAGTAGTCTGGGGTTCTATGGCTACACCTTC. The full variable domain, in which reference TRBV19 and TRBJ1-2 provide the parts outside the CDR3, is DGGITQSPKYLFRKEGQNVTLSCEQNLNHDAMYWYRQDPGQGLRLIYYSQIVNDFQKGDIAEGYSVSREKKESFPLTVTSAQKNPTAFYLCASSLGFYGYTFGSGTRLTVV.

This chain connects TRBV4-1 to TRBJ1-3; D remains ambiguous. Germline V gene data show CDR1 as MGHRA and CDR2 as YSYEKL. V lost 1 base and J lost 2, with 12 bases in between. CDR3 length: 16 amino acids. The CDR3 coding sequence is TGCGCCAGCAGCCAAGTGCGTCCTGCGACTGGAAACACCATATATTTT. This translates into CASSQVRPATGNTIYF.

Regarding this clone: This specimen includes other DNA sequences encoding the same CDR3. CDR3 sequence (DNA): TGCGCCAGCAGCTTGGGGGGTAGTGGTGAAAAACTGTTTTTT. The encoded protein is CASSLGGSGEKLFF. V gene TRBV5-1 combines with J gene TRBJ1-4; D uncertain. V was pared by 0 bases and J by 7 bases, with 10 bases between. In germline, CDR1 is SGHRS, CDR2 YFSETQ. The CDR3 is made up of 14 amino acids.

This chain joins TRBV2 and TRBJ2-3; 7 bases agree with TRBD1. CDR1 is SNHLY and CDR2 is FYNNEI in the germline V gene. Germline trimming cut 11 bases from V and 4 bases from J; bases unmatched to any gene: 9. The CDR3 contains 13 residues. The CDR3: CAGKERGPDTQYF. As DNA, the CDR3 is TGTGCCGGAAAGGAGAGGGGGCCAGATACGCAGTATTTT. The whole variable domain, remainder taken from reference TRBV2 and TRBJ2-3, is EPEVTQTPSHQVTQMGQEVILRCVPISNHLYFYWYRQILGQKVEFLVSFYNNEISEKSEIFDDQFSVERPDGSNFTLKIRSTKLEDSAMYFCAGKERGPDTQYFGPGTRLTVL.

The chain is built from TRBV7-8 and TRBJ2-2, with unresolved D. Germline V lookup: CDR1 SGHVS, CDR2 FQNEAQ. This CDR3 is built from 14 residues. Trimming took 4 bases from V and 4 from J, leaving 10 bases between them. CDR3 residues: CASSSRWGTGELFF. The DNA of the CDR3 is TGTGCCAGCAGCTCGAGGTGGGGCACCGGGGAGCTGTTTTTT.

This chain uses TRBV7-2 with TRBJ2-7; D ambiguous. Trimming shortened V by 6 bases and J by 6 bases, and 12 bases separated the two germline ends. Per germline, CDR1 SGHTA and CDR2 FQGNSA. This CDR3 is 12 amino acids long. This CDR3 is CASRLGNGEQYF. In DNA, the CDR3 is TGTGCCAGCAGACTCGGTAATGGCGAGCAGTACTTC. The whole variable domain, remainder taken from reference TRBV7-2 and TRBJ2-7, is GAGVSQSPSNKVTEKGKDVELRCDPISGHTALYWYRQSLGQGLEFLIYFQGNSAPDKSGLPSDRFSAERTGGSVSTLTIQRTQQEDSAVYLCASRLGNGEQYFGPGTRLTVT.

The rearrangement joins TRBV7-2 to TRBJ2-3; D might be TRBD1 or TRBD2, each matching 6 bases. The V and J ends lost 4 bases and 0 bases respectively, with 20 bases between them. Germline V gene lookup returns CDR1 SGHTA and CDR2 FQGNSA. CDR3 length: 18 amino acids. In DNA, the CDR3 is TGTGCCAGCAGCTCGAGGAAAAAGGGGGGAAAGAGCACAGATACGCAGTATTTT. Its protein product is CASSSRKKGGKSTDTQYF.

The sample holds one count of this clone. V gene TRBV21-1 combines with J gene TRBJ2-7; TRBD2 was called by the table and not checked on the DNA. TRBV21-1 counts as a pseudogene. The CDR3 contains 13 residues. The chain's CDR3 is CASSRGGPDEQYF. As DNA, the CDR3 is TGTGCCAGCAGCAGGGGGGGGCCTGACGAGCAGTACTTC.

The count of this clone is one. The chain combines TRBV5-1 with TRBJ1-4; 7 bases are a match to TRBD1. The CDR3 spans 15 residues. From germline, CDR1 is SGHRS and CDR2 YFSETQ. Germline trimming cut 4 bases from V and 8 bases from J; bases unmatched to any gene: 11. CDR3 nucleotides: TGCGCCAGCAGCCGAAGGGCAGGGGGGGAAGAAAAACTGTTTTTT. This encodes CASSRRAGGEEKLFF.

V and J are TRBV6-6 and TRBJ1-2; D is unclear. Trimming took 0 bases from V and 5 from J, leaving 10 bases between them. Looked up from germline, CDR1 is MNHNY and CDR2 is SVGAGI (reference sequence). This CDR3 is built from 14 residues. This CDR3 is CASSYSRGPYGYTF. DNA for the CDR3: TGTGCCAGCAGTTACTCAAGAGGGCCTTATGGCTACACCTTC.

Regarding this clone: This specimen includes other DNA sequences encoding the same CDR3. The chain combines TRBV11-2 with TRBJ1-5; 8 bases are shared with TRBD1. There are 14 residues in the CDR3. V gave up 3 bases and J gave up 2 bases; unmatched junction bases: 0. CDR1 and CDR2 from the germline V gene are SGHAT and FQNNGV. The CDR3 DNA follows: TGTGCCAGCAGCTTGGGACAGGGCAATCAGCCCCAGCATTTT. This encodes CASSLGQGNQPQHF.

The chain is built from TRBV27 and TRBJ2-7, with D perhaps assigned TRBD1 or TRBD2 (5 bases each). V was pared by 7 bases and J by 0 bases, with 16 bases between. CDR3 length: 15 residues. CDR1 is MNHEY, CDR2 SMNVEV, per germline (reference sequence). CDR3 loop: CASKQTGTSSYEQYF. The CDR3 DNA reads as TGTGCCAGCAAACAGACGGGGACGAGCTCCTACGAGCAGTACTTC.

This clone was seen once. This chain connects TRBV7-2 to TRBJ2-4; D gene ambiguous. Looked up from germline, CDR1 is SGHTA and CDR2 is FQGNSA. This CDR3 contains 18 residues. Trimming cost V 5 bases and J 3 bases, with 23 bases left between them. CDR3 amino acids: CASSRNPGPGIGKNIQYF. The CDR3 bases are TGTGCCAGCAGCCGTAATCCTGGCCCTGGGATCGGCAAAAACATTCAGTACTTC.